The rows below give T cell receptor beta chains drawn from one sample of a study of shared clonotypes between healthy human individuals. The protocol was immunoSEQ multiplex PCR, while the TCRdb copy is restricted to in-frame clones and leaves out a portion. The profile shows just under 350,000 clones, roughly 80% of them singletons. Sequenced: memory CD4+ T cells sorted from blood. The receptors originated from a man aged 30 to 45 in good health. The CDR3 runs from the conserved cysteine through the conserved F or W. The D gene is left open where the match is weak. Clone size appears in some rows only: once, few, many, or a class for an expanded clone.

v_call: TRBV2; j_call: TRBJ2-5; clone_size: NA; d_call: NA; cdr3_nt: TGTGCCAGCAAGTTGTACCAAGAGACCCAGTACTTC; cdr3_aa: CASKLYQETQYF
v_call: TRBV5-6; j_call: TRBJ2-7; clone_size: NA; d_call: TRBD2; cdr3_nt: TGTGCCAGCAGCAAGGGGGGACTAGCGGGAGGCTTCGGCTACGAGCAGTACTTC; cdr3_aa: CASSKGGLAGGFGYEQYF
v_call: TRBV29-1; j_call: TRBJ2-1; clone_size: NA; d_call: NA; cdr3_nt: TGCAGCGTTGGGGGCTACAATGAGCAGTTCTTC; cdr3_aa: CSVGGYNEQFF
v_call: TRBV25-1; j_call: TRBJ1-2; clone_size: many; d_call: TRBD1; cdr3_nt: TGTGCCAGCAGTGAAGCAGGACAGGGTAACGGCTACACCTTC; cdr3_aa: CASSEAGQGNGYTF
v_call: TRBV28; j_call: TRBJ2-7; clone_size: NA; d_call: TRBD1; cdr3_nt: TGTGCCAGCAGTTTTCAGGTGGGCCTCCCGGACAGGCCCTACGAGCAGTACTTC; cdr3_aa: CASSFQVGLPDRPYEQYF
v_call: TRBV12-5; j_call: TRBJ1-3; clone_size: NA; d_call: NA; cdr3_nt: TGTGCTAGTGGTTTGGACCCGACACTGGGAAACACCATATATTTT; cdr3_aa: CASGLDPTLGNTIYF
v_call: TRBV5-1; j_call: TRBJ1-6; clone_size: NA; d_call: NA; cdr3_nt: TGCGCCAGCAGCTCGGGGCAGCACTACCAGGGGTCACCCCTCCACTTT; cdr3_aa: CASSSGQHYQGSPLHF
v_call: TRBV7-9; j_call: TRBJ2-7; clone_size: NA; d_call: NA; cdr3_nt: TGTGCCAGCAGCTTAGCCCGGGGGAGGACAGCAATCTACGAGCAGTACTTC; cdr3_aa: CASSLARGRTAIYEQYF
v_call: TRBV13; j_call: TRBJ2-2; clone_size: NA; d_call: TRBD2; cdr3_nt: TGTGCCAGCAGCCGACTAGCGCCCTTCGACACCGGGGAGCTGTTTTTT; cdr3_aa: CASSRLAPFDTGELFF
v_call: TRBV5-6; j_call: TRBJ2-1; clone_size: NA; d_call: NA; cdr3_nt: TGTGCCAGCAGCTTGGTAGTGGCCGGTGAGCAGTTCTTC; cdr3_aa: CASSLVVAGEQFF
v_call: TRBV5-4; j_call: TRBJ2-7; clone_size: NA; d_call: TRBD2; cdr3_nt: TGTGCCAGCAGCCCCGGAGCTAGCGGGGGGTCCTACGAGCAGTACTTC; cdr3_aa: CASSPGASGGSYEQYF
v_call: TRBV12-5; j_call: TRBJ2-1; clone_size: NA; d_call: TRBD1; cdr3_nt: TGTGCTAGTGGTTCGATTAACAGGGGAATGGAGCAGTTCTTC; cdr3_aa: CASGSINRGMEQFF
v_call: TRBV28; j_call: TRBJ2-1; clone_size: few; d_call: NA; cdr3_nt: TGTGCCAGCCGGGACAAGGGAAACACCTACAATGAGCAGTTCTTC; cdr3_aa: CASRDKGNTYNEQFF
v_call: TRBV18; j_call: TRBJ1-5; clone_size: NA; d_call: NA; cdr3_nt: TGTGCCAGCCAGACAGCAAATAGCAATCAGCCCCAGCATTTT; cdr3_aa: CASQTANSNQPQHF
v_call: TRBV18; j_call: TRBJ2-2; clone_size: NA; d_call: TRBD2; cdr3_nt: TGTGCCAACGAGCGGGAGGGCCGAAACACCGGGGAGCTGTTTTTT; cdr3_aa: CANEREGRNTGELFF
v_call: TRBV15; j_call: TRBJ2-7; clone_size: medium-sized; d_call: TRBD1; cdr3_nt: TGTGCCACCCAACCCGACAGGGGGGGCTTCTACGAGCAGTACTTC; cdr3_aa: CATQPDRGGFYEQYF
v_call: TRBV5-1; j_call: TRBJ2-6; clone_size: many; d_call: NA; cdr3_nt: TGCGCCAGCAGCTTGTCCTCTGGGGCCAACGTCCTGACTTTC; cdr3_aa: CASSLSSGANVLTF
v_call: TRBV10-3; j_call: TRBJ2-3; clone_size: NA; d_call: NA; cdr3_nt: TGTGCCATCAGTGAGTCTCCTTTAGTAGGGGCCGGTGGCACAGATACGCAGTATTTT; cdr3_aa: CAISESPLVGAGGTDTQYF
v_call: TRBV29-1; j_call: TRBJ1-2; clone_size: NA; d_call: TRBD1; cdr3_nt: TGCAGCGCCGGACAGGCTGCCTATGGCTACACCTTC; cdr3_aa: CSAGQAAYGYTF
v_call: TRBV28; j_call: TRBJ1-1; clone_size: NA; d_call: NA; cdr3_nt: TGTGCCGGGACGCGGGGGCTCGGGGGGAACACTGAAGCTTTCTTT; cdr3_aa: CAGTRGLGGNTEAFF
v_call: TRBV19; j_call: TRBJ2-1; clone_size: NA; d_call: TRBD2; cdr3_nt: TGTGCCAGCTTAAATAGCGGGAGCGCTAATGAGCAGTTCTTC; cdr3_aa: CASLNSGSANEQFF
v_call: TRBV6-1; j_call: TRBJ1-5; clone_size: once; d_call: TRBD1; cdr3_nt: TGTGCCAGTAGGACAGGGATGGGCAATCAGCCCCAGCATTTT; cdr3_aa: CASRTGMGNQPQHF
v_call: TRBV5-1; j_call: TRBJ1-3; clone_size: NA; d_call: NA; cdr3_nt: TGCGCCAGCAGCTTGGGAGGAAACACCATATATTTT; cdr3_aa: CASSLGGNTIYF
v_call: TRBV29-1; j_call: TRBJ2-3; clone_size: NA; d_call: NA; cdr3_nt: TGCAGCGTTTCAGAGGGGACCAGCACAGATACGCAGTATTTT; cdr3_aa: CSVSEGTSTDTQYF
v_call: TRBV10-3; j_call: TRBJ2-6; clone_size: once; d_call: NA; cdr3_nt: TGTGCCATCTCCCAGGACAGTCTGGGAGGGGCCAACGTCCTGACTTTC; cdr3_aa: CAISQDSLGGANVLTF
v_call: TRBV2; j_call: TRBJ2-7; clone_size: NA; d_call: NA; cdr3_nt: TGTGCCAGCAGTGAAGCGGGGTACGAGCAGTACTTC; cdr3_aa: CASSEAGYEQYF
v_call: TRBV5-1; j_call: TRBJ2-1; clone_size: once; d_call: TRBD2; cdr3_nt: TGCGCCAGCAGCTTATTTACTAGCGGAAACAATGAGCAGTTCTTC; cdr3_aa: CASSLFTSGNNEQFF
v_call: TRBV6-6; j_call: TRBJ2-3; clone_size: NA; d_call: TRBD2; cdr3_nt: TGTGCCAGCATACTAGCGGGAGGGCCCACAGATACGCAGTATTTT; cdr3_aa: CASILAGGPTDTQYF
v_call: TRBV11-2; j_call: TRBJ1-3; clone_size: NA; d_call: NA; cdr3_nt: TGTGCCAGCAGCGCAGGGTCAGCCGGAAACACCATATATTTT; cdr3_aa: CASSAGSAGNTIYF
v_call: TRBV6-1; j_call: TRBJ1-4; clone_size: NA; d_call: NA; cdr3_nt: TGTGCCAGCAGCCTAGCTGCAACTAATGAAAAACTGTTTTTT; cdr3_aa: CASSLAATNEKLFF
v_call: TRBV11-3; j_call: TRBJ2-1; clone_size: few; d_call: NA; cdr3_nt: TGTGCCAGCAGCTTTAGTGGAACTTTGGGGGATACATACAATGAGCAGTTCTTC; cdr3_aa: CASSFSGTLGDTYNEQFF
v_call: TRBV7-9; j_call: TRBJ2-7; clone_size: many; d_call: NA; cdr3_nt: TGTGCCAGCAGCATTGACAGTGCCTACGAGCAGTACTTC; cdr3_aa: CASSIDSAYEQYF
v_call: TRBV7-9; j_call: TRBJ2-1; clone_size: NA; d_call: NA; cdr3_nt: TGTGCCAGCAGGTTAGGTAGCGGCAATGAGCAGTTCTTC; cdr3_aa: CASRLGSGNEQFF
v_call: TRBV15; j_call: TRBJ1-1; clone_size: NA; d_call: TRBD1; cdr3_nt: TGTGCCACTAACAACAGGGGGCTCACTGAAGCTTTCTTT; cdr3_aa: CATNNRGLTEAFF
v_call: TRBV4-3; j_call: TRBJ2-5; clone_size: NA; d_call: NA; cdr3_nt: TGCGCCAGCAGCCAGACTGCCCGTAGGGAGACCCAGTACTTC; cdr3_aa: CASSQTARRETQYF
v_call: TRBV2; j_call: TRBJ2-1; clone_size: NA; d_call: NA; cdr3_nt: TGTGCCAGCACCCTGAAGTCTGAGCAGTTCTTC; cdr3_aa: CASTLKSEQFF
v_call: TRBV6-7; j_call: TRBJ2-6; clone_size: NA; d_call: NA; cdr3_nt: TGTGCCAGCAGTACTCTCCTGCGTTTACAAAGTCGGGCCAACGTCCTGACTTTC; cdr3_aa: CASSTLLRLQSRANVLTF
v_call: TRBV7-6; j_call: TRBJ2-1; clone_size: NA; d_call: NA; cdr3_nt: TGTGCCAGCAGCCCTCTGCCTTCACGGGAGCAGTTCTTC; cdr3_aa: CASSPLPSREQFF
v_call: TRBV9; j_call: TRBJ1-3; clone_size: NA; d_call: TRBD1; cdr3_nt: TGTGCCAGCAGCGTAGGACAGGGGGCTGGAAACACCATATATTTT; cdr3_aa: CASSVGQGAGNTIYF
v_call: TRBV25-1; j_call: TRBJ2-7; clone_size: NA; d_call: NA; cdr3_nt: TGTGCCAGCAGTTCAGACCGGGATAGTAAATCCTACGAGCAGTACTTC; cdr3_aa: CASSSDRDSKSYEQYF
v_call: TRBV7-8; j_call: TRBJ1-1; clone_size: NA; d_call: TRBD1; cdr3_nt: TGTGCCAGCACCCAGACAGGGACGAACACTGAAGCTTTCTTT; cdr3_aa: CASTQTGTNTEAFF
v_call: TRBV7-9; j_call: TRBJ2-3; clone_size: NA; d_call: TRBD1; cdr3_nt: TGTGCCAGCAGCTCGTCAGGACAGGGGGCTTTCACAGATACGCAGTATTTT; cdr3_aa: CASSSSGQGAFTDTQYF